This TCR beta chain was sequenced during a study of T cell repertoires in cytomegalovirus infection. Study-wide background: Indications came from public TCR beta signatures; they pointed to CMV infection and to a matching HLA type.

TCRdb analysed the reads with MiXCR anew, one entry per CDR3 protein. The table records 300,000 to 400,000 distinct CDR3 sequences, roughly 25% of them present only once. V was pared by 7 bases and J by 9 bases, with 34 bases between. The CDR3 loop spans 19 amino acids. The V gene's germline CDR1 is LNHNV and CDR2 YYDKDF (reference sequence). This clonotype was picked up a small number of times. Its antigen is not identified. The chain carries TRBV15 and TRBJ2-1; D could derive from TRBD1 or TRBD2 (5 bases each). The sequences come from cultured PBMCs, collected from culture after CMV antigen stimulation. The clonotype comes from a human donor in good health (CMV status not recorded). Some clones in this sample may be carry-over from other donors' samples. DNA of the CDR3: TGTGCCACCACCGAGGGGACCCTAAGGTGGGACCAGGTAGAAGGTGAGCAGTTCTTC. Translation: CATTEGTLRWDQVEGEQFF.